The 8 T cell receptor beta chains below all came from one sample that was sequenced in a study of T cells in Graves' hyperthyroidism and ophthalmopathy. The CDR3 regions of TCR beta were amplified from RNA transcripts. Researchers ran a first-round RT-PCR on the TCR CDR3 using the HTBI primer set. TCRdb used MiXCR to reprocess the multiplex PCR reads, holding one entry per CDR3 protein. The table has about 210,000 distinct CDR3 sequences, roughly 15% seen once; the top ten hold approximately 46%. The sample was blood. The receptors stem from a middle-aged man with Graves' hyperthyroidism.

The CDR3 coding sequence is TGTGCCAGCAGTGCCGGACTAGCGGTAAACAATGAGCAGTTCTTC. This sequence encodes CASSAGLAVNNEQFF. The V gene is TRBV6-1, the J gene TRBJ2-1; 10 nucleotides match TRBD2. Trimming took 4 bases from V and 5 from J; bases not matched to a gene: 5. Germline-derived CDR1 and CDR2 are MNHNS and SASEGT. The CDR3 has 15 amino acids.

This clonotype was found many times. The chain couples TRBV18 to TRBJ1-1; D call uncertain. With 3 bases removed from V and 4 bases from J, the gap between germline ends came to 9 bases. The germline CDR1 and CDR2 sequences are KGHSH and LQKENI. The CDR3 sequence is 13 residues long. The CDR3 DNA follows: TGTGCCAGCTCACCGCTGGGAGGCACTGAAGCTTTCTTT. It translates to CASSPLGGTEAFF.

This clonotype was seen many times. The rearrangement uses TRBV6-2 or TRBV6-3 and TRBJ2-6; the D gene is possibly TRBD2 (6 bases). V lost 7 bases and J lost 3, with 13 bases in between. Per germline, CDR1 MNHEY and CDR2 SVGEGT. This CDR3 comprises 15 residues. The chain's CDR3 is CASTTTGVGANVLTF. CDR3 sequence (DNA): TGTGCCAGCACTACGACGGGAGTTGGGGCCAACGTCCTGACTTTC.

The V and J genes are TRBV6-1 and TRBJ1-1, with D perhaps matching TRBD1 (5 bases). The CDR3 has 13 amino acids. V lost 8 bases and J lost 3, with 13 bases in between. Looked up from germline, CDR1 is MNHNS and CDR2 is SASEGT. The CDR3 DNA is TGTGCCAGCGGACAACAGGAGCACACTGAAGCTTTCTTT. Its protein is CASGQQEHTEAFF.

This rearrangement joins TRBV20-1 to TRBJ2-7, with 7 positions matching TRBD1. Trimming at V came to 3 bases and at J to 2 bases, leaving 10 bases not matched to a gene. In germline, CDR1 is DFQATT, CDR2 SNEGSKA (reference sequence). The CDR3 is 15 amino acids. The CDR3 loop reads CSASTGTALTYEQYF. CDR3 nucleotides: TGCAGTGCTAGTACCGGGACAGCACTAACCTACGAGCAGTACTTC.

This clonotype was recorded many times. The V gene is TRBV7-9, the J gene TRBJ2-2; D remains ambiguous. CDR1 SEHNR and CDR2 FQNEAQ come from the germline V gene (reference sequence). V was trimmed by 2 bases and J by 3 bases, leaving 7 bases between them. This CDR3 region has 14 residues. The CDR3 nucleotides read TGTGCCAGCAGCTTAAGTACAGACACCGGGGAGCTGTTTTTT. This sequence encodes CASSLSTDTGELFF. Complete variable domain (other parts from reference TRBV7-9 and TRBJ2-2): DTGVSQNPRHKITKRGQNVTFRCDPISEHNRLYWYRQTLGQGPEFLTYFQNEAQLEKSRLLSDRFSAERPKGSFSTLEIQRTEQGDSAMYLCASSLSTDTGELFFGEGSRLTVL.

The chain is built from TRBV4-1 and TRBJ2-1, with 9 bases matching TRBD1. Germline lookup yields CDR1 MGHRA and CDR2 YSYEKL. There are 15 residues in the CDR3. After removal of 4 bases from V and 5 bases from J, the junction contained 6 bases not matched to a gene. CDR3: CASSRPGTGNNEQFF. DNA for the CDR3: TGCGCCAGCAGCCGACCCGGGACAGGGAACAATGAGCAGTTCTTC.

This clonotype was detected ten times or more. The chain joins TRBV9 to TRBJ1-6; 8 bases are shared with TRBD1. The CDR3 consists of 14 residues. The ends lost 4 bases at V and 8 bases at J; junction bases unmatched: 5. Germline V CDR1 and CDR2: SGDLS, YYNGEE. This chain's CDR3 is CASSNGQGYSPLHF. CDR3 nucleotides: TGTGCCAGCAGCAACGGACAGGGCTATTCACCCCTCCACTTT.